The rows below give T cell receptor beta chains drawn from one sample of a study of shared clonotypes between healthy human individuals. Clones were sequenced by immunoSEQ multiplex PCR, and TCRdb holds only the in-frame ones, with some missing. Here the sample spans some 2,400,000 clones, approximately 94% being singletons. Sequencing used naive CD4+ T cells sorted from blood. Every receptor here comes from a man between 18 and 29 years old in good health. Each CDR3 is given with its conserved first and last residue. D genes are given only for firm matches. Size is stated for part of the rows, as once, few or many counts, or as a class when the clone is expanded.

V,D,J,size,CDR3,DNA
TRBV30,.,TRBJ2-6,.,CAWCGPGANVLTF,TGTGCCTGGTGCGGGCCTGGGGCCAACGTCCTGACTTTC
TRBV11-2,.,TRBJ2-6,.,CASSLGPGTGANVLTF,TGTGCCAGCAGCTTAGGCCCAGGGACTGGGGCCAACGTCCTGACTTTC
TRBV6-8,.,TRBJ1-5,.,CASIVGQHVNQPQHF,TGTGCCAGCATTGTGGGACAACACGTCAATCAGCCCCAGCATTTT
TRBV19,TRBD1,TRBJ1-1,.,CASSTGVGAFF,TGTGCCAGTAGCACAGGGGTTGGCGCTTTCTTT
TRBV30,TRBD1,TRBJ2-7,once,CAWSRQGAFYEQYF,TGTGCCTGGAGTAGGCAGGGGGCGTTTTACGAGCAGTACTTC
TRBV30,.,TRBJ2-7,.,CALTGRTLRAYEQYF,TGTGCCTTGACGGGTCGGACACTCAGGGCCTACGAGCAGTACTTC
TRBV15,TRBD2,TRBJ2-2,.,CATSRDTTSVRTGELFF,TGTGCCACCAGCAGAGATACGACTAGCGTACGCACCGGGGAGCTGTTTTTT
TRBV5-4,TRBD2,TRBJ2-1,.,CASSLAGTSGIGYEQFF,TGTGCCAGCAGCTTGGCCGGGACTAGCGGGATTGGTTATGAGCAGTTCTTC
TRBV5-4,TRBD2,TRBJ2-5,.,CASSLGGTSGKETQYF,TGTGCCAGCAGCTTGGGGGGGACTAGCGGTAAAGAGACCCAGTACTTC
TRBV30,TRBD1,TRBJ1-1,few,CAWGTGLNTEAFF,TGTGCCTGGGGGACAGGATTGAACACTGAAGCTTTCTTT
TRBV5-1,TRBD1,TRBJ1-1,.,CASSPRGVGDTEAFF,TGCGCCAGCAGCCCCAGGGGGGTAGGGGACACTGAAGCTTTCTTT
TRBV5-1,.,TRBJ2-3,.,CASSRGQEASTDTQYF,TGCGCCAGCAGCCGAGGACAAGAAGCTAGCACAGATACGCAGTATTTT
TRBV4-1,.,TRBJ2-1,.,CASSSGREPIYNEQFF,TGCGCCAGCAGCTCCGGCAGGGAACCTATATACAATGAGCAGTTCTTC
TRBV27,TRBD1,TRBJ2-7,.,CASQRNGQGDYEQYF,TGTGCCAGCCAAAGAAACGGACAGGGGGACTACGAGCAGTACTTC
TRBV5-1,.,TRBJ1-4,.,CASSLGDKEKLFF,TGCGCCAGCAGCTTAGGGGACAAGGAAAAACTGTTTTTT
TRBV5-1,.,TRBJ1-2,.,CASSGAGTTHGYTF,TGCGCCAGCAGCGGGGCCGGGACCACCCATGGCTACACCTTC
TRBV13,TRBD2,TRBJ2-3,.,CASSVLAGGTDTQYF,TGTGCCAGCAGTGTACTAGCGGGAGGCACAGATACGCAGTATTTT
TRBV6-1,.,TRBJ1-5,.,CASSESGAQPQHF,TGTGCCAGCAGTGAATCGGGAGCCCAGCCCCAGCATTTT
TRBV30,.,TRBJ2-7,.,CAWSVQVGGEQYF,TGTGCCTGGAGTGTACAGGTTGGGGGCGAGCAGTACTTC
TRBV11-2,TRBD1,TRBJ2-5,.,CASSLDSTGKETQYF,TGTGCCAGCAGCTTAGACTCGACAGGGAAAGAGACCCAGTACTTC
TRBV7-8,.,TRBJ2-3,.,CASSLAGLATDTQYF,TGTGCCAGCAGCTTAGCGGGGCTAGCTACAGATACGCAGTATTTT
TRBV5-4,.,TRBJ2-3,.,CASSTSLGGSTDTQYF,TGTGCCAGCAGCACCTCTCTGGGAGGTAGCACAGATACGCAGTATTTT
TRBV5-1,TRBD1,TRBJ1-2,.,CASSPGQGGYTF,TGCGCCAGCAGCCCTGGACAGGGAGGCTACACCTTC
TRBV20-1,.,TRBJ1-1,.,CSVRGNTEAFF,TGCAGTGTCAGAGGGAACACTGAAGCTTTCTTT
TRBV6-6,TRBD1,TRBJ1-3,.,CASSWGGQAGNTIYF,TGTGCCAGCAGTTGGGGGGGACAGGCTGGAAACACCATATATTTT
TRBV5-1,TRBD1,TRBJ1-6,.,CASSLGQGASPLHF,TGCGCCAGCAGCTTGGGACAGGGAGCTTCACCCCTCCACTTT
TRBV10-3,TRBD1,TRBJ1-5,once,CAISDTGGIEPQHF,TGTGCCATCAGTGACACAGGGGGCATAGAGCCCCAGCATTTT
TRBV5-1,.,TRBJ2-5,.,CASRHSQETQYF,TGCGCCAGCCGACACAGCCAAGAGACCCAGTACTTC
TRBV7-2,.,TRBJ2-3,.,CASSLAYTDTQYF,TGTGCCAGCAGCTTAGCGTACACAGATACGCAGTATTTT
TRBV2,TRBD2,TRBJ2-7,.,CASSERDYDPYEQYF,TGTGCCAGCAGTGAGAGGGACTACGACCCCTACGAGCAGTACTTC
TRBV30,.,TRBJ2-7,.,CAWSSSFYEQYF,TGTGCCTGGAGCTCCTCCTTCTACGAGCAGTACTTC
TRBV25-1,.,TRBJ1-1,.,CASSESKGGVAEAFF,TGTGCCAGCAGTGAATCAAAGGGGGGGGTCGCTGAAGCTTTCTTT
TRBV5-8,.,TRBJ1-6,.,CASSLDVTPNSPLHF,TGTGCCAGCAGCTTGGATGTGACGCCTAATTCACCCCTCCACTTT